This T cell receptor beta chain was documented in a study of CD8 T cells in Susac syndrome. CD8+ and CD4+ blood T cells underwent TCR beta sequencing. Reverse transcription of about 0.5 to 1 ug RNA used random hexamers. immunoSEQ multiplex PCR amplified TCR beta CDR3 across 54 Vbeta, 13 Jbeta. A single record per CDR3 protein comes from TCRdb applying MiXCR to the immunoSEQ multiplex PCR reads. The table lists around 190,000 distinct CDR3 sequences, around 95% of them singletons. The sample comprised CD8+ T cells from PBMCs. The source of this sequence is a human donor with multiple sclerosis.

The CDR3 DNA reads TGTGCCAGCAGCTTACGCACCCCGGGCTACGAGCAGTACTTC. It yields the protein CASSLRTPGYEQYF. This chain uses TRBV13 with TRBJ2-7, with D unresolved. The germline gives CDR1 PRHDT, CDR2 FYEKMQ (reference sequence). This CDR3 region has 14 residues. Deletions cut 2 bases from V and 3 bases from J, with 11 bases between.